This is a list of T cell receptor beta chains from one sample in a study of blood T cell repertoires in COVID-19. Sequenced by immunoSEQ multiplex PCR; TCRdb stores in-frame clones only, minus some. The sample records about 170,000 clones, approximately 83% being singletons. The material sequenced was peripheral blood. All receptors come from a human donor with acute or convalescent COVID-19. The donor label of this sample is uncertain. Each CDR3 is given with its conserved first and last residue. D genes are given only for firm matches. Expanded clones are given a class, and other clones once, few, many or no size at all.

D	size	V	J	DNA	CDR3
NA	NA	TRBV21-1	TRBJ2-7	TGTGCCAGCAGCAAGGGGAAGCGGGAGGATTCCTACGAGCAGTACTTC	CASSKGKREDSYEQYF
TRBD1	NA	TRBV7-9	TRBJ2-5	TGTGCCAGCAGCCAATGGACAGGCTTGTTGAAGACCCAGTACTTC	CASSQWTGLLKTQYF
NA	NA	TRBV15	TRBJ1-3	TGTGCCACCAGCGGGGCAATCTCTGGAAACACCATATATTTT	CATSGAISGNTIYF
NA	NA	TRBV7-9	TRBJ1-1	TGTGCCAGCAGCTCCCCCGACAGCTTGAACACTGAAGCTTTCTTT	CASSSPDSLNTEAFF
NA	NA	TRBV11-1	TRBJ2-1	TGTGCCAGCAGCGACGGGACAAGGTCAGCCAATGAGCAGTTCTTC	CASSDGTRSANEQFF
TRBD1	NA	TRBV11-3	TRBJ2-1	TGTGCCAGCAGCTCCGGGACAGAAAGAGGGGAGCAGTTCTTC	CASSSGTERGEQFF
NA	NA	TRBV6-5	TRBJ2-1	TGTGCCAGCAGTTACTCCCTAGGGGGTGCTAATGGGCAGTTCTTC	CASSYSLGGANGQFF
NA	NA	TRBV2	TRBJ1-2	TGTGCCAGCAGTGAGGGGCAGGCGTATGGCTACACCTTC	CASSEGQAYGYTF
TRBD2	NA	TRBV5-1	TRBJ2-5	TGCGCCAGCAGCTTGGTAGCGGGGGGGTACCAAGAGACCCAGTACTTC	CASSLVAGGYQETQYF
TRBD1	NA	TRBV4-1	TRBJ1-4	TGCGCCAGCAGCCAAGGCCCCACAGGGGGCACTAATGAAAAACTGTTTTTT	CASSQGPTGGTNEKLFF
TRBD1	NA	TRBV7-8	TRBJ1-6	TGTGCCAGCAGCCGATTCCCGGGACAGGGGGCGAAGTCCTATAATTCACCCCTCCACTTT	CASSRFPGQGAKSYNSPLHF
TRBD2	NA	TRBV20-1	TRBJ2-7	TGCAGTGCTAGTAGGCCTAGCGGGCTCAGGAGGGAGCAGTACTTC	CSASRPSGLRREQYF
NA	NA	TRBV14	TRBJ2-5	TGTGCCAGCAGCCCGACAGTTACTCTCGAGACCCAGTACTTC	CASSPTVTLETQYF
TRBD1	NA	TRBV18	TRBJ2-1	TGTGCCAGCTCACGGGACAGGGAGGCCTACAATGAGCAGTTCTTC	CASSRDREAYNEQFF
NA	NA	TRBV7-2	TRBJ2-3	TGTGCCAGCAGCTTACAGGGAATTAACACAGATACGCAGTATTTT	CASSLQGINTDTQYF
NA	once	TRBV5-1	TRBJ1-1	TGCGCCAGCAGCGAGCAGTTAGGGCAGCCGGGGGCTTTCTTT	CASSEQLGQPGAFF
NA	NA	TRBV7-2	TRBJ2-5	TGTGCCAGCAGCGCCCTGGGGAGGGAGACCCAGTACTTC	CASSALGRETQYF
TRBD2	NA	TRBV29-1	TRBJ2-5	TGCAGCGCCGGGGGGAGACAAGAGACCCAGTACTTC	CSAGGRQETQYF
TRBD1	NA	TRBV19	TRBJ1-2	TGTGCCAGTAGGACGACCCTGGGACAGGGAATTGGCTACACCTTC	CASRTTLGQGIGYTF
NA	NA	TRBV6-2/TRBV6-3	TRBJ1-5	TGTGCCAGCAGCCTGAGGGGGTCCCAGCATTTT	CASSLRGSQHF
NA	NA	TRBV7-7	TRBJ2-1	TGTGCCAGCAGCCCCCCTGGGAGTTACAATGAGCAGTTCTTC	CASSPPGSYNEQFF
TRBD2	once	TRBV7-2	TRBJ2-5	TGTGCCAGCAGCTTACAAAGCGGGACGACTGGCGAGACCCAGTACTTC	CASSLQSGTTGETQYF
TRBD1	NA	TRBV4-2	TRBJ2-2	TGTGCCAGCAGCCAGGGAGTCGGGACAGGGAGGGACACCGGGGAGCTGTTTTTT	CASSQGVGTGRDTGELFF
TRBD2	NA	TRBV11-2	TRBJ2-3	TGTGCCAGCAGCTTACTAGCGGCAGTCACAGATACGCAGTATTTT	CASSLLAAVTDTQYF
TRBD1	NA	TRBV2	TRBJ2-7	TGTGCCAGCACCGAAGGAGACAGGGCTCACGAGCAGTACTTC	CASTEGDRAHEQYF
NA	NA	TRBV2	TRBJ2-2	TGTGCCAGCAGTGTGGGACTTTTGAACACCGGGGAGCTGTTTTTT	CASSVGLLNTGELFF
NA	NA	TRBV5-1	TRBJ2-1	TGCGCCAGCAGCGCTCCTCCGGGGGGCCGGGTTGGGACCTACAATGAGCAGTTCTTC	CASSAPPGGRVGTYNEQFF
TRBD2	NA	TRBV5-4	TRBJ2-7	TGTGCCAGCAGCTTGCCTTGGTCGACTAGCGGGGGATCTCGCGAGCAGTACTTC	CASSLPWSTSGGSREQYF
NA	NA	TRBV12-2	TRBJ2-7	TGTGCAAGTCGCTTAGCGACTGAGCGGGAGGGCCTCAGGAACGAGCAGTACTTC	CASRLATEREGLRNEQYF
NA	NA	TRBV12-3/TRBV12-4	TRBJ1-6	TGTGCCAGCAGTTTAGCCTTATCACCCCTCCACTTT	CASSLALSPLHF
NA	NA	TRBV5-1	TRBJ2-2	TGCGCCAGCAGCTTGGGGGGGACAAACACCGGGGAGCTGTTTTTT	CASSLGGTNTGELFF
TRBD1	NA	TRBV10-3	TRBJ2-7	TGTGCCATCAGTCTCGGACAGGGGGAGGGCTACGAGCAGTACTTC	CAISLGQGEGYEQYF
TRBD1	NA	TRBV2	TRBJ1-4	TGTGCCAGCAGGTTGGACAGGGGGAGGATGTCTAATGAAAAACTGTTTTTT	CASRLDRGRMSNEKLFF
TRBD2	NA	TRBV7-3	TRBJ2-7	TGTGCCAGCAGCTGGGGGACTAGCGTATTCAGCGAGCAGTACTTC	CASSWGTSVFSEQYF
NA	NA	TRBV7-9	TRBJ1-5	TGTGCCAGCAGCTTAGAATCCCAGGGCAATCAGCCCCAGCATTTT	CASSLESQGNQPQHF
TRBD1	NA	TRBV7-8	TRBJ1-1	TGTGCCAGCAGCTTCGCCGGGACAGGGCTGAACACTGAAGCTTTCTTT	CASSFAGTGLNTEAFF
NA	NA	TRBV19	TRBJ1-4	TGTGCCAGTAGTACGATGGCCAGTGAAACAACTAATGAAAAACTGTTTTTT	CASSTMASETTNEKLFF
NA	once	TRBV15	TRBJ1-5	TGTGCCACGCGGGGGCCAGAGGCCCAGCATTTT	CATRGPEAQHF
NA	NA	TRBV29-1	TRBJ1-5	TGCAGCGTTGGGTGGGCCAATCAGCCCCAGCATTTT	CSVGWANQPQHF
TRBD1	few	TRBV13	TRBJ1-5	TGTGCCAGCAGCCTACTACATGGACAGGGGCCTATCCCGCCCCAGCATTTT	CASSLLHGQGPIPPQHF
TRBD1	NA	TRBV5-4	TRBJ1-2	TGTGCCAGCAGCTCACGGACAGGGAGGGATGGCTACACCTTC	CASSSRTGRDGYTF
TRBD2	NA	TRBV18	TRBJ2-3	TGTGCCAGCTCACCCCCTGCGGGAGCGCGAGATACGCAGTATTTT	CASSPPAGARDTQYF
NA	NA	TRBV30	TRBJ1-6	TGTGCCTGGAGTGAACCTTTGGTGAGCGGGAATTCACCCCTCCACTTT	CAWSEPLVSGNSPLHF
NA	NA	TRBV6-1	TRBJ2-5	TGTGCCAGCAGTGAACGAGGCGGGTTCCAAGAGACCCAGTACTTC	CASSERGGFQETQYF
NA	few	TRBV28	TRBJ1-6	TGTGCCAGCAGTACAGTTCAGGGCGATAATTCACCCCTCCACTTT	CASSTVQGDNSPLHF
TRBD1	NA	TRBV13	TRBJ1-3	TGTGCCAGCAGCGTGGGACAGGGAAACACCATATATTTT	CASSVGQGNTIYF